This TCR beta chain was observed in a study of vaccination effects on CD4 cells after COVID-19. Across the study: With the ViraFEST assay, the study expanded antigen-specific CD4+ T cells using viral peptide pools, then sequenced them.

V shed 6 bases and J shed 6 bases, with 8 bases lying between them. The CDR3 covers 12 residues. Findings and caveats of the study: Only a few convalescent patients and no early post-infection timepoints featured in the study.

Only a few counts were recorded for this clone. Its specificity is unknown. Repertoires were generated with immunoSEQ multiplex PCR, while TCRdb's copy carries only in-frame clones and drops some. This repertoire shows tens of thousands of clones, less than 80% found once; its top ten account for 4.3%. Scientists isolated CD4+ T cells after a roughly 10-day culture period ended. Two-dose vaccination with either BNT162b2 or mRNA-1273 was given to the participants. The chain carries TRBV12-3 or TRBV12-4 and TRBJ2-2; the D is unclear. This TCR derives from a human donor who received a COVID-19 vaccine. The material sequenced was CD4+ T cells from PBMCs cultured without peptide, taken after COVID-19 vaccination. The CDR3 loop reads CASRVNPGELFF. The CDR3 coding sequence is TGTGCCAGCAGGGTGAATCCCGGGGAGCTGTTTTTT.